The clone carrying this TCR beta chain was seen more than once but under ten times. Its antigen is not known. This sample is drawn from a study of graft-versus-host responses after intestinal transplantation. The data were produced by immunoSEQ multiplex PCR, yet TCRdb's version contains in-frame clones alone and is incomplete. The sample carries over 100,000 clones, about 93% recorded once. The clonotype comes from a human donor who received an intestinal transplant. Sequences were derived from unstimulated CD4+ T cells sorted from spleen or lymph node cells, sampled before intestinal transplant.

The CDR3 nucleotides are TGTGCCAGCAGCTTAATCGGGGGCAGGACCGGGGAGCTGTTTTTT. This sequence encodes CASSLIGGRTGELFF. The chain uses TRBV7-3 and TRBJ2-2, with D perhaps matching TRBD1 or TRBD2 (6 bases each). CDR1 is SGHTA and CDR2 is FQGTGA in the germline V gene. The CDR3 consists of 15 residues. Trimming removed 1 base at V and 5 bases at J, with 11 bases between.